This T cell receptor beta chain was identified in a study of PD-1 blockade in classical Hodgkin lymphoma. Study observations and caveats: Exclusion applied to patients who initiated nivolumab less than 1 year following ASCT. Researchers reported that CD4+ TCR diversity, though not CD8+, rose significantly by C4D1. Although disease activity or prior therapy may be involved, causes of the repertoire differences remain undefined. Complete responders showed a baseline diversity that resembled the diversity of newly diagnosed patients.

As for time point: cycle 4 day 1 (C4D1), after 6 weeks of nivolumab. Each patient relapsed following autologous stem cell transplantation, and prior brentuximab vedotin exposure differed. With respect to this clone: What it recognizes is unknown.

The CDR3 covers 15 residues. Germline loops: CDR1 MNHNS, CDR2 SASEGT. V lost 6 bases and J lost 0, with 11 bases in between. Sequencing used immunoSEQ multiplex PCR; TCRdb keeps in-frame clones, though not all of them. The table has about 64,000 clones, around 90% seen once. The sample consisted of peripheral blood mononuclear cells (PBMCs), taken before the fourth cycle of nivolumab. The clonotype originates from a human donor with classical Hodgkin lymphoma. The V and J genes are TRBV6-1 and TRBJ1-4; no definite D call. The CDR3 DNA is TGTGCCAGCAGCTACGATTTTGCAACTAATGAAAAACTGTTTTTT. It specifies CASSYDFATNEKLFF.